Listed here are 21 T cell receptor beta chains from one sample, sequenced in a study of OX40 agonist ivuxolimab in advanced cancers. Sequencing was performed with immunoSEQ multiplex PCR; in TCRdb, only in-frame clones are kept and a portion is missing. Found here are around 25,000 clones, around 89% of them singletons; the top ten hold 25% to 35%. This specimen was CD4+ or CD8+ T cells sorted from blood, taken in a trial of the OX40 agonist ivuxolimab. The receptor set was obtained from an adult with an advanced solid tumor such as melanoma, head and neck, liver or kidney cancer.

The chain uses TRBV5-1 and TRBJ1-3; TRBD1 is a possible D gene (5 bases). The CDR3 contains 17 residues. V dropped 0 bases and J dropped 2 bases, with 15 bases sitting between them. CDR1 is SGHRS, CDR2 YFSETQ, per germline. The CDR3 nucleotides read TGCGCCAGCAGCTTGGTAAGCGCAGGGTCACCTGGAAACACCATATATTTT. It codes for CASSLVSAGSPGNTIYF.

In DNA form, the CDR3 reads TGTGCCAGCAGTGGGACAGGGGGCTTCTATGGCTACACCTTC. The encoded protein is CASSGTGGFYGYTF. The chain carries TRBV2 and TRBJ1-2, with 11 bases identical to TRBD1. Germline-derived CDR1 and CDR2 are SNHLY and FYNNEI. This CDR3 is 14 amino acids long. V lost 4 bases, J lost 4 bases, and 2 bases stayed unmatched.

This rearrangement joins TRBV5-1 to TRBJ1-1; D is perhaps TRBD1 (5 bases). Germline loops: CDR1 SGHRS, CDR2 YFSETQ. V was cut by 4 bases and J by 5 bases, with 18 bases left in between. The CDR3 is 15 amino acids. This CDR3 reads CASSRNRDPETEAFF. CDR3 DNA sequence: TGCGCCAGCAGCCGAAACCGGGACCCCGAGACTGAAGCTTTCTTT.

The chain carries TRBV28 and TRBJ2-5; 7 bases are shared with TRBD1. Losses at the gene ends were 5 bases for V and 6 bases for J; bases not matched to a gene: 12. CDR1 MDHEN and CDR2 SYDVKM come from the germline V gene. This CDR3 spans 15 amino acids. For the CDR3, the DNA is TGTGCCAGCAGTCCTCCGAGACAGGGAAGCAAGACCCAGTACTTC. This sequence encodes CASSPPRQGSKTQYF.

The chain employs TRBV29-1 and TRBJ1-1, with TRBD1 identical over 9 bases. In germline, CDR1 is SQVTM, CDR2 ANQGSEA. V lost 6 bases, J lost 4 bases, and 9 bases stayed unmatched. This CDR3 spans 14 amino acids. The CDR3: CSVPVQGATTEAFF. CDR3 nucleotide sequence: TGCAGCGTCCCCGTACAGGGGGCGACCACTGAAGCTTTCTTT.

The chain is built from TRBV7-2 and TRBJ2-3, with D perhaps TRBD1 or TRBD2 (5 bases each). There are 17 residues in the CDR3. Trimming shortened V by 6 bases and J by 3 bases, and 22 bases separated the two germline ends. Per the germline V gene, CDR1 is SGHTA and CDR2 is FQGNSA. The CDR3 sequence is CASRSRVGDLGTDTQYF. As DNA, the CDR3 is TGTGCCAGCAGATCTAGGGTAGGGGACCTGGGGACAGATACGCAGTATTTT.

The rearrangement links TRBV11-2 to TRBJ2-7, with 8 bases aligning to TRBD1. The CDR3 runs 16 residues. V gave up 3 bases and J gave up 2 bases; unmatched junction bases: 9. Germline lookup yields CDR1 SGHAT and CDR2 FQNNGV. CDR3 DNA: TGTGCCAGCAGCTTCGGAGTCGGACAGGGCACCTACGAGCAGTACTTC. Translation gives CASSFGVGQGTYEQYF.

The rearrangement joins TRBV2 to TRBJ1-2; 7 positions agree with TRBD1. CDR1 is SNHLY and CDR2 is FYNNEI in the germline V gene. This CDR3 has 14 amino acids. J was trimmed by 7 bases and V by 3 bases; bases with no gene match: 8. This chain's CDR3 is CASSEEGAGSGYTF. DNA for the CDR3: TGTGCCAGCAGTGAGGAGGGGGCGGGTAGTGGCTACACCTTC.

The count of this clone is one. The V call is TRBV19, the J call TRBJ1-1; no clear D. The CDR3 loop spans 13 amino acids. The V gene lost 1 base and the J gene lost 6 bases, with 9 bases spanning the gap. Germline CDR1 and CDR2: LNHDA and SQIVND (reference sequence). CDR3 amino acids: CASSIVGRSEAFF. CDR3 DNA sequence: TGTGCCAGTAGTATAGTCGGAAGATCTGAAGCTTTCTTT.

CDR3 sequence reads: CASSHCLENSNQPQHF. The CDR3 DNA follows: TGTGCCAGCAGCCATTGTCTAGAGAATAGCAATCAGCCCCAGCATTTT. V and J are TRBV14 and TRBJ1-5; no clear D. Trimming left V 3 bases short and J 0 bases short, with 12 bases between. The germline gives CDR1 SGHDN, CDR2 FVKESK. This CDR3 is 16 amino acids long.

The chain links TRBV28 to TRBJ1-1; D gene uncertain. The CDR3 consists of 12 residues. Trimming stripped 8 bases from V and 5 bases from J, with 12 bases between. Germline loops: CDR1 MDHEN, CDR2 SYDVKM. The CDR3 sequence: CASLGGGTEAFF. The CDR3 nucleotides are TGTGCCAGCCTCGGTGGAGGGACTGAAGCTTTCTTT.

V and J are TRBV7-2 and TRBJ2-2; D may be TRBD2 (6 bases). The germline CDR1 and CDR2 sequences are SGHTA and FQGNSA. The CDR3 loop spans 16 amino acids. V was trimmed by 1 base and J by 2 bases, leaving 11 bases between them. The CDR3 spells CASSLGGSGNTGELFF. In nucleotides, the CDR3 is TGTGCCAGCAGCTTAGGGGGTAGCGGAAACACCGGGGAGCTGTTTTTT.

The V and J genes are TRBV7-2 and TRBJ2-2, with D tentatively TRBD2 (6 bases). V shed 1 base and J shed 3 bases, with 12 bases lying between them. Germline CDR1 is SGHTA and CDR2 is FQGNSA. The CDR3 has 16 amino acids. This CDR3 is CASSLVRREYTGELFF. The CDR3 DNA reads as TGTGCCAGCAGCTTAGTTCGGCGGGAATACACCGGGGAGCTGTTTTTT.

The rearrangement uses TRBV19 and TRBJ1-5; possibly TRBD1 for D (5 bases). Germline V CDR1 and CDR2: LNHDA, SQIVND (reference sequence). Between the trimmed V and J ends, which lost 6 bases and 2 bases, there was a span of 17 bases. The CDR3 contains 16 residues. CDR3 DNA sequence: TGTGCCAGTAGAGGAAACGGGGGAGGGGGCAATCAGCCCCAGCATTTT. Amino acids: CASRGNGGGGNQPQHF. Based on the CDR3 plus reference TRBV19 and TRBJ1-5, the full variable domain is DGGITQSPKYLFRKEGQNVTLSCEQNLNHDAMYWYRQDPGQGLRLIYYSQIVNDFQKGDIAEGYSVSREKKESFPLTVTSAQKNPTAFYLCASRGNGGGGNQPQHFGDGTRLSIL.

In DNA, the CDR3 is TGTGCCAGCAGCTTCGGTAGCGGGGGACATTACAATGAGCAGTTCTTC. Amino acids: CASSFGSGGHYNEQFF. The chain employs TRBV11-1 and TRBJ2-1, with 9 bases aligning to TRBD2. Germline CDR1 and CDR2: SGHAT and FQDESV (reference sequence). CDR3 size: 16 residues. V lost 3 bases and J lost 4; bases outside the gene matches: 7.

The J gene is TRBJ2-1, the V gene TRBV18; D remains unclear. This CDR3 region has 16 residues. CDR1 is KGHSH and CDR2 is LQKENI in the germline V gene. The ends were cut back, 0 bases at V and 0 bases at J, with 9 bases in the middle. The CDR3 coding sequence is TGTGCCAGCTCACCACCGTCCAGGAGCTCCTACAATGAGCAGTTCTTC. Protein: CASSPPSRSSYNEQFF.

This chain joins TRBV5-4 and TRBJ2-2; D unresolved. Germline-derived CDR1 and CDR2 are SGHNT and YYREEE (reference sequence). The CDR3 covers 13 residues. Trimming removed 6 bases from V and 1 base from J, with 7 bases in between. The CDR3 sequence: CASNQMNTGELFF. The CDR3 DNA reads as TGTGCCAGCAATCAGATGAACACCGGGGAGCTGTTTTTT.

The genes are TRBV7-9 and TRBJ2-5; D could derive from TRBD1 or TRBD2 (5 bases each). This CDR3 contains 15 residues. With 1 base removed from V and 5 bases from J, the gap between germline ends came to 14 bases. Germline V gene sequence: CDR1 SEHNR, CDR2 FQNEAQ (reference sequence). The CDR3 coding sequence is TGTGCCAGCAGCTTAGAGGCAGGGAGAGGGGAGACCCAGTACTTC. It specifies CASSLEAGRGETQYF. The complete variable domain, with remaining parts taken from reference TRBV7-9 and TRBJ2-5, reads DTGVSQNPRHKITKRGQNVTFRCDPISEHNRLYWYRQTLGQGPEFLTYFQNEAQLEKSRLLSDRFSAERPKGSFSTLEIQRTEQGDSAMYLCASSLEAGRGETQYFGPGTRLLVL.

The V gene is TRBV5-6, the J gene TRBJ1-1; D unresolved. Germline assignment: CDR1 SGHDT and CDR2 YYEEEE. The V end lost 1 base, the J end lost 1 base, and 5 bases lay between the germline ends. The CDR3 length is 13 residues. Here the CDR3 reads CASSLLQNTEAFF. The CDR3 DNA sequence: TGTGCCAGCAGCTTGTTACAGAACACTGAAGCTTTCTTT. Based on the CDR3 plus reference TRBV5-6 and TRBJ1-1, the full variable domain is DAGVTQSPTHLIKTRGQQVTLRCSPKSGHDTVSWYQQALGQGPQFIFQYYEEEERQRGNFPDRFSGHQFPNYSSELNVNALLLGDSALYLCASSLLQNTEAFFGQGTRLTVV.

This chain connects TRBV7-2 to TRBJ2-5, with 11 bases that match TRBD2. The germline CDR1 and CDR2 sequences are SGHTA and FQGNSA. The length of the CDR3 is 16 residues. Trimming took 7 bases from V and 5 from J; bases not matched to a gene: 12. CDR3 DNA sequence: TGTGCCAGCAAACAGAACCTAGCGGGGGGCGGTGAGACCCAGTACTTC. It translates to CASKQNLAGGGETQYF. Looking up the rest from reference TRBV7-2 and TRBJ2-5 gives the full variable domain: GAGVSQSPSNKVTEKGKDVELRCDPISGHTALYWYRQSLGQGLEFLIYFQGNSAPDKSGLPSDRFSAERTGGSVSTLTIQRTQQEDSAVYLCASKQNLAGGGETQYFGPGTRLLVL.

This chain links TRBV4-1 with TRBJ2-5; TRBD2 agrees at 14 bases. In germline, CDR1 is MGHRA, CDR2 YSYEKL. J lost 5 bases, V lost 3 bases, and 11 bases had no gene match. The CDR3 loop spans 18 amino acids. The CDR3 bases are TGCGCCAGCAGCCACTCCGGGACTAGCGGGGGTGGTGGGGAGACCCAGTACTTC. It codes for CASSHSGTSGGGGETQYF.